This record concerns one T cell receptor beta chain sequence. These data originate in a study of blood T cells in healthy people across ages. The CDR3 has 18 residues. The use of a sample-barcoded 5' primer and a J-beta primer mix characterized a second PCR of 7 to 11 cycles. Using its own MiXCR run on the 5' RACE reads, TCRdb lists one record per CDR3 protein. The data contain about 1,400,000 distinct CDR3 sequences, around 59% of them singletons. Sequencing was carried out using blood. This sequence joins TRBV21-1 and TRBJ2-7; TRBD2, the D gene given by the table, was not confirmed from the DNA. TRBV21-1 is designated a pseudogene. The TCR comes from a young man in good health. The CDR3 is CASSNWGIAAQRSNEQYF. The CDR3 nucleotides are TGTGCCAGCAGCAATTGGGGAATAGCGGCCCAAAGGTCCAACGAGCAGTACTTC.